This T cell receptor (beta chain) was profiled in a study of blood T cell repertoires in COVID-19. The overall study: Samples representing acute and convalescent COVID-19 were sourced from the United States, Italy and Spain. PBMCs, B-cell-depleted T cells, or T cells provided the cDNA or gDNA that made up the material.

Source study methods: Amplified reference gene primers provided the basis for estimating nucleated cell counts. Profiled with immunoSEQ multiplex PCR; TCRdb holds only in-frame clones, not every one. Clone size and the V and J calls come from that table; the DNA yielded D and trimming. The sample has fewer than 400,000 clones, 85% seen once; the top ten hold roughly 3.9%. This CDR3 contains 15 residues. V lost 0 bases and J 5 bases, leaving 11 bases between the germline ends. Germline values: CDR1 SGHRS, CDR2 YFSETQ. The chain uses TRBV5-1 and TRBJ2-2; unclear D gene. The sequencing sample was made of peripheral blood. This clonotype originated in a young woman with acute or convalescent COVID-19. CDR3 sequence: CASSLEPLGTGELFF. The CDR3 DNA sequence: TGCGCCAGCAGCTTGGAGCCCCTCGGGACCGGGGAGCTGTTTTTT.